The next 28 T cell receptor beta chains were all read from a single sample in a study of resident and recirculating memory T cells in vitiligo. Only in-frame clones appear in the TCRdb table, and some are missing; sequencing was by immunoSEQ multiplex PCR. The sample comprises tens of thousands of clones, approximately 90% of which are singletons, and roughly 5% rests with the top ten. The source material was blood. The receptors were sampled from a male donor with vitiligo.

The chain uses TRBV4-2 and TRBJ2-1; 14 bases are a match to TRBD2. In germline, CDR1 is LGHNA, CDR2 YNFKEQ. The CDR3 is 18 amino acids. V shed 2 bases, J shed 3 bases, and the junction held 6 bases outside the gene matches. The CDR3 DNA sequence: TGTGCCAGCAGCCAAACGACTAGCGGGGGGGCCGTCTACAATGAGCAGTTCTTC. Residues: CASSQTTSGGAVYNEQFF.

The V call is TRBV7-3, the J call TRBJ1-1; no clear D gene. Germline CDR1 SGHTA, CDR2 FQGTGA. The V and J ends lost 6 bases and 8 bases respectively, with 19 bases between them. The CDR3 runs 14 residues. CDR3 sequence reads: CASSSPSSGREAFF. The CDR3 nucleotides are TGTGCCAGCAGTTCACCATCAAGTGGGAGAGAAGCTTTCTTT.

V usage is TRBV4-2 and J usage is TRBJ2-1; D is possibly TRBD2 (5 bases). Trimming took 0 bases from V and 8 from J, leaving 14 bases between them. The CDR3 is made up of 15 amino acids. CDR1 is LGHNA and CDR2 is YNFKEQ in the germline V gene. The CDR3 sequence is CASSQDPRASDEQFF. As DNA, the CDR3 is TGTGCCAGCAGCCAAGATCCGAGGGCCAGCGATGAGCAGTTCTTC.

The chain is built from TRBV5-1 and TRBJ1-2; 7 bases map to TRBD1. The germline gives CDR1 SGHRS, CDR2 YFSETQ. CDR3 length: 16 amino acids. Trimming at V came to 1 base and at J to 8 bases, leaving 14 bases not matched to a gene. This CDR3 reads CASSLSGTALSWGYTF. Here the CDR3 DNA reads TGCGCCAGCAGCTTGTCCGGGACAGCGCTTTCTTGGGGCTACACCTTC.

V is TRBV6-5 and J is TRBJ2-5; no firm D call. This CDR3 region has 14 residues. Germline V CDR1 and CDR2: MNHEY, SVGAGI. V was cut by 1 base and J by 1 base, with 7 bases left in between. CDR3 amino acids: CASSYLRFQETQYF. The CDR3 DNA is TGTGCCAGCAGTTACTTGCGGTTCCAAGAGACCCAGTACTTC.

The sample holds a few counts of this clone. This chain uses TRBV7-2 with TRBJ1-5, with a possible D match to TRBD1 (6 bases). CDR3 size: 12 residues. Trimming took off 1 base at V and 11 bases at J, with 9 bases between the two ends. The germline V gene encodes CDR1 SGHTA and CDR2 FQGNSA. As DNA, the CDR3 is TGTGCCAGCAGCTTAGGTCAGGGGTCCCAGCATTTT. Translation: CASSLGQGSQHF.

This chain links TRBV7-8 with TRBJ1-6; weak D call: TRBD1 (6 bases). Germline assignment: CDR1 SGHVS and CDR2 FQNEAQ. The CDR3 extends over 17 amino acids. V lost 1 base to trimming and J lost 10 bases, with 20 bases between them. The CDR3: CASSLEGGGPRTSPLHF. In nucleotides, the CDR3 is TGTGCCAGCAGCTTAGAAGGGGGGGGGCCAAGAACCTCACCCCTCCACTTT.

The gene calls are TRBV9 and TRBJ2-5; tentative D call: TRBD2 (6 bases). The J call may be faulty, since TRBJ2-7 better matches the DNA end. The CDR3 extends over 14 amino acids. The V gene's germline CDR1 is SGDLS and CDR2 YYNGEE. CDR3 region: CASSVGSGSREQYF. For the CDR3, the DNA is TGTGCCAGCAGCGTAGGCTCCGGGAGCCGCGAGCAGTACTTC.

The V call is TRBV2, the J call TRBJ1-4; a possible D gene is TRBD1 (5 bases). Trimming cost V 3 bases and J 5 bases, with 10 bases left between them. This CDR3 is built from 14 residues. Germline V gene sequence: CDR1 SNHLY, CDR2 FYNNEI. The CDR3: CASSDATENEKLFF. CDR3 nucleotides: TGTGCCAGCAGTGACGCGACAGAGAATGAAAAACTGTTTTTT.

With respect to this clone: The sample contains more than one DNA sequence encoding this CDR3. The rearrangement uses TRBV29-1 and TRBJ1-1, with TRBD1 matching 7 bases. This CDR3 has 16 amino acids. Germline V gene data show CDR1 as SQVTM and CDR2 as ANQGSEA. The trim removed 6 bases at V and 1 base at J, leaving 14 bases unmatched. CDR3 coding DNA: TGCAGCGTCCAAAGGGGGCCTATTTCGGGGAACACTGAAGCTTTCTTT. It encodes CSVQRGPISGNTEAFF.

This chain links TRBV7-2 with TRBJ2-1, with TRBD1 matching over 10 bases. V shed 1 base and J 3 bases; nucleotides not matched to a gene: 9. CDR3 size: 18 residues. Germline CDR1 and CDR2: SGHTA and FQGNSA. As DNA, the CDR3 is TGTGCCAGCAGCTTAGAGGTCATTGGACAGGGGGTCTACAATGAGCAGTTCTTC. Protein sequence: CASSLEVIGQGVYNEQFF.

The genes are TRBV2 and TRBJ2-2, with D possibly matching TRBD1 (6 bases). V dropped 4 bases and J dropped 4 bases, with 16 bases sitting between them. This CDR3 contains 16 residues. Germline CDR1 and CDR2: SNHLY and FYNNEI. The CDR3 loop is CASSGSRQDLTGELFF. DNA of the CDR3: TGTGCCAGCAGTGGCTCCAGACAGGACCTCACCGGGGAGCTGTTTTTT.

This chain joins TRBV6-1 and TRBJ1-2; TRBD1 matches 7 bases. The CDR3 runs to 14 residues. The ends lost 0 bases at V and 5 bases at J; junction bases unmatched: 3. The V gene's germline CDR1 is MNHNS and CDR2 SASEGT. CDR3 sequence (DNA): TGTGCCAGCAGTGAAGCGCCAGGGGGGTATGGCTACACCTTC. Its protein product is CASSEAPGGYGYTF.

CDR3 sequence reads: CASSVAPDIYEQYF. Written as DNA, the CDR3 is TGTGCCAGCAGCGTAGCCCCAGATATCTACGAGCAGTACTTC. The chain joins TRBV9 to TRBJ2-7, with no clear D. V shed 0 bases and J shed 3 bases, with 10 bases lying between them. Germline V gives CDR1 SGDLS, CDR2 YYNGEE. The CDR3 has 14 residues.

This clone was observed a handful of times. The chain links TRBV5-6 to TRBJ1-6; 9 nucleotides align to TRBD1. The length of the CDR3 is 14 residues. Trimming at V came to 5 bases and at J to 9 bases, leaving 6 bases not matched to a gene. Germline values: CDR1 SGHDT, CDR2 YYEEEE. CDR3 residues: CASRGDRVGSPLHF. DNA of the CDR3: TGTGCCAGCAGAGGGGACAGGGTCGGTTCACCCCTCCACTTT.

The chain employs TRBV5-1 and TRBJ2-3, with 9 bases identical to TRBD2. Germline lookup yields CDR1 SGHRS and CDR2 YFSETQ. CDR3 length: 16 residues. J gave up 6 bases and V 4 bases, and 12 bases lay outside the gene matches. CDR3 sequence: CASSTTAGGIGDTQYF. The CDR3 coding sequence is TGCGCCAGCAGCACCACGGCGGGGGGGATCGGGGATACGCAGTATTTT.

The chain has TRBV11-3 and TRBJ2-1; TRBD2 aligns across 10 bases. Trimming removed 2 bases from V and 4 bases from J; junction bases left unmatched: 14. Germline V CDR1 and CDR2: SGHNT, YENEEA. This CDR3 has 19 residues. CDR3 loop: CASSLTAPFSGGIYNEQFF. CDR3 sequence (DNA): TGTGCCAGCAGCTTAACGGCCCCCTTTAGCGGGGGGATTTACAATGAGCAGTTCTTC.

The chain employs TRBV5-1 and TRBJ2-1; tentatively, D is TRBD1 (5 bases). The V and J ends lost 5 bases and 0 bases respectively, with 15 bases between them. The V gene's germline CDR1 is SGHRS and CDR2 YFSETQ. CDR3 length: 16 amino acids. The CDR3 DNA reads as TGCGCCAGCAGTCCGAGGCAGGGCAGCTCCTACAATGAGCAGTTCTTC. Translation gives CASSPRQGSSYNEQFF.

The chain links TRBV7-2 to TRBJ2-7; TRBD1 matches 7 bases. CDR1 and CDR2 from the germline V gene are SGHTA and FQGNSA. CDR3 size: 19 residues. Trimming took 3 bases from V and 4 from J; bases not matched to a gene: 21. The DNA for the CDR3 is TGTGCCAGCAGCTTGAACCGGGACAGATATACACGTGGACAATACGAGCAGTACTTC. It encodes CASSLNRDRYTRGQYEQYF.

The CDR3 is CASSATSAGVEQYF. CDR3 DNA: TGTGCCAGCAGTGCCACGAGCGCAGGGGTTGAGCAGTACTTC. The chain joins TRBV27 to TRBJ2-7; D might be TRBD1 (6 bases). Per the germline V gene, CDR1 is MNHEY and CDR2 is SMNVEV (reference sequence). Trimming stripped 5 bases from V and 7 bases from J, with 18 bases between. The length of the CDR3 is 14 residues.

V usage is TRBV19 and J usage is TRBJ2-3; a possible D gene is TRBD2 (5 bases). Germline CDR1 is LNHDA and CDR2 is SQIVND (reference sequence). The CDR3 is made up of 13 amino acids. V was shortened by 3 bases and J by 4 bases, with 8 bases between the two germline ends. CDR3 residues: CASSMRVPDTQYF. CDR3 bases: TGTGCCAGTAGTATGAGGGTTCCAGATACGCAGTATTTT.

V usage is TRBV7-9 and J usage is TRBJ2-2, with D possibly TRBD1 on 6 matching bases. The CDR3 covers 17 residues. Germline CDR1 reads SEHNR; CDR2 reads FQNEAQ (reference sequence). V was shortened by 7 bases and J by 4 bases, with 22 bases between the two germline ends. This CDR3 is CASIPRTRLGATGELFF. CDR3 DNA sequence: TGTGCCAGCATACCACGAACCCGACTGGGGGCCACCGGGGAGCTGTTTTTT.

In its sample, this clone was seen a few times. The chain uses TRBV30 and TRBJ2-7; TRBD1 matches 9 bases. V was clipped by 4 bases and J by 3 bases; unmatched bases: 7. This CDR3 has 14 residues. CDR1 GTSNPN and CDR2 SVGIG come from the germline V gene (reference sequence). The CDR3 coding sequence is TGTGCCTGGAAACTACAGGGGGCAAACTACGAGCAGTACTTC. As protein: CAWKLQGANYEQYF.

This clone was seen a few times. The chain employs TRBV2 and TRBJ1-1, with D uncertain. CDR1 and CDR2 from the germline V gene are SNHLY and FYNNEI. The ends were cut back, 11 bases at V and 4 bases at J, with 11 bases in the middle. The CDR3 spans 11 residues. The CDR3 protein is CASSAGTEAFF. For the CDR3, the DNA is TGTGCCTCCTCTGCGGGCACTGAAGCTTTCTTT.

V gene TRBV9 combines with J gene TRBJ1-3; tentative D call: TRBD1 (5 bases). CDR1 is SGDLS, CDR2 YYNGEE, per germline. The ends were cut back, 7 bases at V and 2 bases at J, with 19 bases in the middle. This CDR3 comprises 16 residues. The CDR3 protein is CASGTRGEPPGNTIYF. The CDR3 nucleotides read TGTGCCAGCGGCACCCGGGGGGAACCTCCTGGAAACACCATATATTTT.

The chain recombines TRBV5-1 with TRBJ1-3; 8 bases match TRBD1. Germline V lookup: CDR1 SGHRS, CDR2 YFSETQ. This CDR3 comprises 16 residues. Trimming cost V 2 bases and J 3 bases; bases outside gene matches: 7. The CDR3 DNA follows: TGCGCCAGCAGCTTAGCTACAGGGGGTTATGGAAACACCATATATTTT. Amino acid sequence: CASSLATGGYGNTIYF.

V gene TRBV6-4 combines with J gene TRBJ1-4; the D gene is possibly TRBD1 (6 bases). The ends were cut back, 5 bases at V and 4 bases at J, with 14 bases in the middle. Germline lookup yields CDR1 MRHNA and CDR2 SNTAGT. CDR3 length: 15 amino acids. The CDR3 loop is CASSLQGYLNEKLFF. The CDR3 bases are TGTGCCAGCAGTTTACAGGGATACCTTAATGAAAAACTGTTTTTT.

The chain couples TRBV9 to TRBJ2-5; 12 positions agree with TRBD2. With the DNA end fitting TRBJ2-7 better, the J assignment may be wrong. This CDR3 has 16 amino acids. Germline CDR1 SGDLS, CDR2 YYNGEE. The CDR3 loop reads CASSGPTSGGSYEQYF. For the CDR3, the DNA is TGTGCCAGCAGCGGTCCGACTAGCGGGGGCTCCTACGAGCAGTACTTC.